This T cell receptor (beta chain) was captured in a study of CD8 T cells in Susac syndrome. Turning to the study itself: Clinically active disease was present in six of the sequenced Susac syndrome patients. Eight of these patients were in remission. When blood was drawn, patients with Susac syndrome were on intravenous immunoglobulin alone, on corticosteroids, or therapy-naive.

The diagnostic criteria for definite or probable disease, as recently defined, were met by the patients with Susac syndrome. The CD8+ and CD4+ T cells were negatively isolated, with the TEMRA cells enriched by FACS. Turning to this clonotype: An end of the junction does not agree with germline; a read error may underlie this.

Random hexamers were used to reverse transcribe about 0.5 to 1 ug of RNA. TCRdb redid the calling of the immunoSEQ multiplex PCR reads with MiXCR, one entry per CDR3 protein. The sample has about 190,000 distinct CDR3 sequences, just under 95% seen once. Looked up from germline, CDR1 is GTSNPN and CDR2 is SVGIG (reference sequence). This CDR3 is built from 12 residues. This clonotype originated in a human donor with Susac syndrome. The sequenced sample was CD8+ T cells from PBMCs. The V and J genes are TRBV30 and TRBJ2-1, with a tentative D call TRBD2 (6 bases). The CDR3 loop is CAGGPAYNEQFF. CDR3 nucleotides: TGCGCCGGGGGACCCGCCTACAATGAGCAGTTCTTC.